This T cell receptor beta chain was identified in a study of cytomegalovirus exposure and HLA in healthy donors. V lost 3 bases to trimming and J lost 4 bases, with 15 bases between them. CDR1 is SGHDN and CDR2 is FVKESK in the germline V gene. This CDR3 comprises 16 residues. Use of 60 Vbeta and 13 Jbeta primers characterized the PCR. Sequencing was performed with immunoSEQ multiplex PCR; in TCRdb, only in-frame clones are kept and a portion is missing. The sample has around 130,000 clones, approximately 80% seen once. The chain is built from TRBV14 and TRBJ1-4, with D perhaps TRBD1 (5 bases). The TCR was taken from a man aged 18 to 29 in good health and CMV-seropositive. The sequenced sample consisted of PBMCs. The CDR3: CASSHADTHYNEKLFF. The CDR3 nucleotides read TGTGCCAGCAGCCACGCGGACACCCATTATAATGAAAAACTGTTTTTT.